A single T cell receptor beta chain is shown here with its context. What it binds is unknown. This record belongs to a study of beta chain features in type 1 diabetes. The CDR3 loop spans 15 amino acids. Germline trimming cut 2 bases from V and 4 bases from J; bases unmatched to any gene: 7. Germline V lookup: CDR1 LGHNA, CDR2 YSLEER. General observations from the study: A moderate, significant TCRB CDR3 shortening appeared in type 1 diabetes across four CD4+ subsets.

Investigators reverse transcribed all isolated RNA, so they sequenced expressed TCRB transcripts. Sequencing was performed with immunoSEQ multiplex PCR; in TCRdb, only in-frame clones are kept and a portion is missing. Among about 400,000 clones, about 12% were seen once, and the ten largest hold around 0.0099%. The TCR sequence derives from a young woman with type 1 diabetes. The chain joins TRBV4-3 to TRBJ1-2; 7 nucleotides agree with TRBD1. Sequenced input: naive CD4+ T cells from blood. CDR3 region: CASSQTYQGVYGYTF. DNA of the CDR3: TGCGCCAGCAGCCAAACATACCAGGGGGTCTATGGCTACACCTTC.